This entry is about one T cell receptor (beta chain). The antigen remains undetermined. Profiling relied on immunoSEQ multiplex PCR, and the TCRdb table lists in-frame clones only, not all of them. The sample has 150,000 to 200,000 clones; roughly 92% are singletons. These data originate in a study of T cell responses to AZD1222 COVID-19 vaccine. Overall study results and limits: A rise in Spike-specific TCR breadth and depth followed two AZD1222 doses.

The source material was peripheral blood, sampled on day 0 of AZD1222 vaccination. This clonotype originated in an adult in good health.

For the CDR3, the DNA is TGCGCCAGCAGCCAACCTCGACAGGGGACCAGGTGGGACACCATATATTTT. It codes for CASSQPRQGTRWDTIYF. The chain has TRBV4-1 and TRBJ1-3; 8 bases fit TRBD1. Losses at the gene ends were 2 bases for V and 8 bases for J; bases not matched to a gene: 14. The CDR3 extends over 17 amino acids. CDR1 MGHRA and CDR2 YSYEKL come from the germline V gene.